This entry lists 25 T cell receptor beta chains sequenced from one sample in a study of CD8+ T cells in alopecia areata. TCR sequencing used cDNA made by reverse transcription of extracted RNA. Here immunoSEQ multiplex PCR was the method, and the copy in TCRdb shows in-frame clones only, minus some. This sample has about 76,000 clones, with around 61% found just once. The treatment was: oral pan-JAK inhibitor, 5-10 mg twice daily. Sequenced here: CD8+ T cells sorted from blood, sampled at week 24, from a patient treated with tofacitinib. These receptors all come from a human donor with alopecia areata.

The V and J genes are TRBV7-6 and TRBJ2-3, with D possibly being TRBD1 (5 bases). Germline assignment: CDR1 SGHVS and CDR2 FNYEAQ. The CDR3 extends over 14 amino acids. V was trimmed by 7 bases and J by 3 bases, leaving 14 bases between them. The CDR3: CASTLGAGTDTQYF. The CDR3 nucleotides read TGTGCCAGCACCCTAGGGGCAGGGACAGATACGCAGTATTTT. Supplemented by reference TRBV7-6 and TRBJ2-3, the full variable domain reads GAGVSQSPRYKVTKRGQDVALRCDPISGHVSLYWYRQALGQGPEFLTYFNYEAQQDKSGLPNDRFSAERPEGSISTLTIQRTEQRDSAMYRCASTLGAGTDTQYFGPGTRLTVL.

The chain links TRBV4-1 to TRBJ2-3; D may be TRBD1 or TRBD2 (5 bases each). V lost 1 base to trimming and J lost 2 bases, with 16 bases between them. The CDR3 consists of 17 residues. Germline V gene lookup returns CDR1 MGHRA and CDR2 YSYEKL. CDR3 DNA sequence: TGCGCCAGCAGCCAAGTGCCCGGGACCGCCGCCACAGATACGCAGTATTTT. Encoded protein: CASSQVPGTAATDTQYF.

A note on this clone: The sample holds other DNA sequences that translate to the same CDR3. The rearrangement links TRBV7-2 to TRBJ1-5, with 7 nucleotides matching TRBD1. V was pared by 6 bases and J by 2 bases, with 4 bases of the junction left unmatched. CDR3 size: 14 residues. Germline CDR1 and CDR2: SGHTA and FQGNSA. CDR3 amino acids: CASSLGTGNQPQHF. As DNA, the CDR3 is TGTGCCAGCAGTCTGGGGACAGGCAATCAGCCCCAGCATTTT.

About this clone: This may be a read error: a much more frequent sequence differs by one nucleotide. This chain links TRBV4-1 with TRBJ2-1; 9 nucleotides align to TRBD2. The CDR3 consists of 16 residues. J was trimmed by 9 bases and V by 0 bases; bases with no gene match: 9. Looked up from germline, CDR1 is MGHRA and CDR2 is YSYEKL. The CDR3 nucleotides are TGCGCCAGCAGCCAAGACGAAGGCAGCGGGGGGCCTGAGCAGTTCTTC. Amino acids: CASSQDEGSGGPEQFF.

This rearrangement joins TRBV6-1 to TRBJ2-3; TRBD2 agrees at 9 bases. The ends lost 4 bases at V and 0 bases at J; junction bases unmatched: 8. Germline V gives CDR1 MNHNS, CDR2 SASEGT. CDR3 length: 17 amino acids. The CDR3: CASSGLAVFPSTDTQYF. CDR3 sequence (DNA): TGTGCCAGCAGTGGACTAGCGGTGTTCCCTAGCACAGATACGCAGTATTTT.

In this sample, this clone turned up a few times. The rearrangement uses TRBV2 and TRBJ1-2; D gene uncertain. Trimming pared 3 bases from V and 10 bases from J, leaving 6 bases between. The CDR3 contains 10 residues. CDR1 and CDR2 (germline): SNHLY, FYNNEI. The CDR3 DNA is TGTGCCAGCAGTGAGGACTTCTACACCTTC. Translation gives CASSEDFYTF.

In DNA, the CDR3 is TGCGCCAGCAGCTCCCGGACAGGGGGTTCAGGAGAGACCCAGTACTTC. As protein: CASSSRTGGSGETQYF. The chain couples TRBV5-1 to TRBJ2-5; 10 bases align to TRBD1. The CDR3 has 16 residues. Trimming at V came to 3 bases and at J to 4 bases, leaving 9 bases not matched to a gene. CDR1 is SGHRS, CDR2 YFSETQ, per germline. The variable domain in full, with the rest retrieved from reference TRBV5-1 and TRBJ2-5, is KAGVTQTPRYLIKTRGQQVTLSCSPISGHRSVSWYQQTPGQGLQFLFEYFSETQRNKGNFPGRFSGRQFSNSRSEMNVSTLELGDSALYLCASSSRTGGSGETQYFGPGTRLLVL.

The chain carries TRBV7-9 and TRBJ2-7, with a tentative D call TRBD1 (6 bases). This CDR3 is 13 amino acids long. The V end was cut by 5 bases, the J end by 3 bases, with 11 bases between. Germline CDR1 reads SEHNR; CDR2 reads FQNEAQ (reference sequence). In nucleotides, the CDR3 is TGTGCCAGCAGCGGGAAAGGGGGCTACGAGCAGTACTTC. Translating it yields CASSGKGGYEQYF.

The rearrangement joins TRBV28 to TRBJ1-1; no firm D call. The CDR3 totals 13 residues. Trimming took 6 bases from V and 4 from J, leaving 12 bases between them. Germline V gene lookup returns CDR1 MDHEN and CDR2 SYDVKM. The CDR3: CASSLEGVTEAFF. For the CDR3, the DNA is TGTGCCAGCAGCTTAGAGGGCGTCACTGAAGCTTTCTTT.

CDR3 loop: CASSEAQPGQALLGYF. For the CDR3, the DNA is TGTGCCAGCAGTGAAGCGCAGCCGGGACAGGCCTTGTTAGGGTACTTC. The rearrangement links TRBV6-1 to TRBJ2-4; 8 bases fit TRBD1. This CDR3 is 16 amino acids long. Per the germline V gene, CDR1 is MNHNS and CDR2 is SASEGT. The V segment lost 0 bases and the J segment 15 bases; nucleotides outside the gene matches: 16.

V gene TRBV4-3 combines with J gene TRBJ2-6; no clear D. Germline CDR1 reads LGHNA; CDR2 reads YSLEER. Trimming took 1 base from V and 0 from J, leaving 4 bases between them. This CDR3 is 15 amino acids long. The CDR3 spells CASSQGTSGANVLTF. Here the CDR3 DNA reads TGCGCCAGCAGCCAAGGGACCTCTGGGGCCAACGTCCTGACTTTC.

CDR3 sequence reads: CASSQDMAFMNTEAFF. DNA for the CDR3: TGCGCCAGCAGCCAAGATATGGCCTTCATGAACACTGAAGCTTTCTTT. The chain is built from TRBV4-1 and TRBJ1-1; D is ambiguous. The CDR3 covers 16 residues. V was cut by 0 bases and J by 0 bases, with 11 bases left in between. Germline loops: CDR1 MGHRA, CDR2 YSYEKL.

The chain carries TRBV30 and TRBJ1-3; no reliable D call. CDR1 is GTSNPN, CDR2 SVGIG, per germline (reference sequence). This CDR3 spans 12 amino acids. The V end was cut by 3 bases, the J end by 4 bases, with 7 bases between. The CDR3 DNA follows: TGTGCCTGGAGGAAGGAGGGAAACACCATATATTTT. Translating gives CAWRKEGNTIYF.

The table lists this clone with a count of one. This sequence joins TRBV27 and TRBJ2-1; 9 bases line up with TRBD2. The CDR3 length is 15 residues. Trimming removed 8 bases from V and 4 bases from J; junction bases left unmatched: 9. Germline loops: CDR1 MNHEY, CDR2 SMNVEV (reference sequence). The CDR3 DNA is TGTGCCAGCGGCGGGGGACTAGCTTCTTACAATGAGCAGTTCTTC. Its protein is CASGGGLASYNEQFF.

V usage is TRBV29-1 and J usage is TRBJ1-2; D uncertain. Germline CDR1 SQVTM, CDR2 ANQGSEA. The CDR3 has 14 residues. V lost 4 bases, J lost 4 bases, and 16 bases lay in between. CDR3 nucleotides: TGCAGCGTTGCCGAAGACTTAAGGCTCTATGGCTACACCTTC. This encodes CSVAEDLRLYGYTF.

This clone was recorded at least ten times. The chain carries TRBV29-1 and TRBJ2-3; D gene uncertain. CDR1 is SQVTM and CDR2 is ANQGSEA in the germline V gene. The CDR3 loop spans 14 amino acids. V was trimmed by 0 bases and J by 10 bases, leaving 17 bases between them. The CDR3 spells CSVEDLSGSEAQYF. For the CDR3, the DNA is TGCAGCGTTGAAGATCTTTCCGGGTCCGAGGCGCAGTATTTT.

This clone was seen more than once but under ten times. The chain carries TRBV6-5 and TRBJ2-5, with D perhaps given as TRBD1 or TRBD2 (6 bases each). This CDR3 has 14 residues. V lost 2 bases to trimming and J lost 9 bases, with 16 bases between them. Looked up from germline, CDR1 is MNHEY and CDR2 is SVGAGI. The CDR3 coding sequence is TGTGCCAGCAGTTACGTTCGGGGGCCGGGGGCCCAGTACTTC. Amino acids: CASSYVRGPGAQYF.

The chain recombines TRBV6-5 with TRBJ2-5; 11 nucleotides align to TRBD2. Germline CDR1 reads MNHEY; CDR2 reads SVGAGI. With V trimmed by 6 bases and J by 5 bases, 8 bases remained unmatched. The CDR3 is made up of 15 amino acids. CDR3 amino acids: CASRPGTSGAETQYF. CDR3 nucleotide sequence: TGTGCCAGCAGACCCGGGACTAGCGGCGCGGAGACCCAGTACTTC.

The V and J genes are TRBV4-1 and TRBJ2-7, with 11 nucleotides matching TRBD2. Germline lookup yields CDR1 MGHRA and CDR2 YSYEKL. V lost 3 bases and J lost 7; bases outside the gene matches: 5. The CDR3 has 14 residues. This chain's CDR3 is CASSQTSGNGEQYF. The CDR3 bases are TGCGCCAGCAGCCAGACTAGCGGGAATGGGGAGCAGTACTTC.

This clone showed up just a few times. The chain is built from TRBV27 and TRBJ2-7; D perhaps matches TRBD1 (6 bases). The germline gives CDR1 MNHEY, CDR2 SMNVEV (reference sequence). V was shortened by 2 bases and J by 3 bases, with 14 bases between the two germline ends. The CDR3 extends over 15 amino acids. CDR3 region: CASSLKGRGSYEQYF. In DNA, the CDR3 is TGTGCCAGCAGTTTAAAGGGCAGGGGTAGCTACGAGCAGTACTTC.

The table lists this clone with a count of one. The CDR3 sequence is CASSLGDLAPQETQYF. The CDR3 DNA reads as TGTGCCAGCAGCTTAGGGGACCTAGCACCTCAAGAGACCCAGTACTTC. J is TRBJ2-5 and V is TRBV7-9; D tentatively fits TRBD1 or TRBD2 (5 bases each). CDR1 is SEHNR and CDR2 is FQNEAQ in the germline V gene (reference sequence). The V end lost 1 base, the J end lost 2 bases, and 14 bases lay between the germline ends. This CDR3 has 16 residues.

In nucleotides, the CDR3 is TGTGCCTGGACGGGGCTAGCGGGATTCTACAATGAGCAGTTCTTC. Translation gives CAWTGLAGFYNEQFF. V is TRBV30 and J is TRBJ2-1, with 9 bases fitting TRBD2. V trimming: 4 bases; J trimming: 3 bases; junction bases outside the gene matches: 7. Germline V lookup: CDR1 GTSNPN, CDR2 SVGIG (reference sequence). The CDR3 totals 15 residues.

The rearrangement links TRBV5-1 to TRBJ2-5, with D unclear. The germline CDR1 and CDR2 sequences are SGHRS and YFSETQ. The CDR3 loop spans 17 amino acids. V was shortened by 4 bases and J by 5 bases, with 24 bases between the two germline ends. CDR3 amino acids: CASSPTYSALRRETQYF. CDR3 bases: TGCGCCAGCAGCCCCACCTATTCCGCCTTAAGGCGTGAGACCCAGTACTTC. Drawing the rest from reference TRBV5-1 and TRBJ2-5, the complete variable domain is KAGVTQTPRYLIKTRGQQVTLSCSPISGHRSVSWYQQTPGQGLQFLFEYFSETQRNKGNFPGRFSGRQFSNSRSEMNVSTLELGDSALYLCASSPTYSALRRETQYFGPGTRLLVL.

The chain employs TRBV7-9 and TRBJ2-5; no firm D call. This CDR3 has 13 amino acids. V lost 2 bases and J 5 bases, leaving 9 bases between the germline ends. CDR1 is SEHNR, CDR2 FQNEAQ, per germline (reference sequence). The CDR3 DNA follows: TGTGCCAGCAGCTTAAGTATCTCGGAGACCCAGTACTTC. Translation gives CASSLSISETQYF.

This clone was seen a few times. The V gene is TRBV7-9, the J gene TRBJ1-1; D is unresolved. This CDR3 contains 13 residues. The germline V gene encodes CDR1 SEHNR and CDR2 FQNEAQ (reference sequence). V shed 5 bases and J shed 4 bases, with 11 bases lying between them. CDR3 amino acids: CASSLMLSTEAFF. The DNA for the CDR3 is TGTGCCAGCAGCCTGATGTTGAGCACTGAAGCTTTCTTT.